These 26 T cell receptor beta chains came from one sample sequenced in a study of shared clonotypes between healthy human individuals. Measured with immunoSEQ multiplex PCR; TCRdb has only the in-frame clones, and not every one. The sample contains around 1.5 million clones, 95% to 99% of which appear only once. Sequences were obtained from naive CD4+ T cells sorted from blood. Subset defined: CD45RA+ positively selected. The receptors derive from a man aged 25 to 40 in good health.

The V and J genes are TRBV11-2 and TRBJ2-1, with TRBD2 identical over 12 bases. The CDR3 loop spans 17 amino acids. CDR1 and CDR2 (germline): SGHAT, FQNNGV. J lost 7 bases, V lost 4 bases, and 11 bases had no gene match. In DNA form, the CDR3 reads TGTGCCAGCAGCTCGCTAGCGGGAGGGCCTCTAAGGAATGAGCAGTTCTTC. Translation gives CASSSLAGGPLRNEQFF.

V is TRBV9 and J is TRBJ1-1; TRBD1 agrees at 10 bases. Germline CDR1 is SGDLS and CDR2 is YYNGEE. The ends lost 3 bases at V and 6 bases at J; junction bases unmatched: 8. The CDR3 has 15 amino acids. CDR3 nucleotide sequence: TGTGCCAGCAGCGCGAACCGGGACAGGGGCTCTGAAGCTTTCTTT. The encoded protein is CASSANRDRGSEAFF.

As for this clone: Other nucleotide sequences in the sample specify the same CDR3. The gene calls are TRBV18 and TRBJ2-2; the D is unclear. Trimming pared 3 bases from V and 2 bases from J, leaving 7 bases between. Germline CDR1 is KGHSH and CDR2 is LQKENI. The CDR3 is made up of 14 amino acids. CDR3 sequence: CASSPRPNTGELFF. The CDR3 DNA is TGTGCCAGCTCACCCAGACCTAACACCGGGGAGCTGTTTTTT.

The chain has TRBV4-1 and TRBJ1-3; unclear D gene. From germline, CDR1 is MGHRA and CDR2 YSYEKL. This CDR3 is built from 16 residues. Trimming left V 1 base short and J 7 bases short, with 17 bases between. CDR3 protein: CASSQVSLTQRNTIYF. The CDR3, as DNA: TGCGCCAGCAGCCAAGTTTCACTCACACAACGGAACACCATATATTTT.

The chain combines TRBV27 with TRBJ1-5; no definite D call. Germline lookup yields CDR1 MNHEY and CDR2 SMNVEV (reference sequence). CDR3 size: 17 residues. Between the trimmed V and J ends, which lost 7 bases and 2 bases, there was a span of 21 bases. CDR3 coding DNA: TGTGCCAGCACCCCGAGGCAGATGAACCCCCGCAATCAGCCCCAGCATTTT. Amino acid sequence: CASTPRQMNPRNQPQHF.

This rearrangement joins TRBV4-3 to TRBJ2-2, with 7 bases aligning to TRBD2. The V and J ends lost 0 bases and 2 bases, in that order; junction bases with no gene match: 9. The germline CDR1 and CDR2 sequences are LGHNA and YSLEER. The CDR3 has 18 amino acids. The CDR3 region has the DNA TGCGCCAGCAGCCAAGATACCATTGGGACTACCAACACCGGGGAGCTGTTTTTT. Its protein product is CASSQDTIGTTNTGELFF.

The V and J genes are TRBV7-2 and TRBJ1-2, with D perhaps matching TRBD1 (5 bases). The CDR3 length is 15 residues. The V and J ends lost 0 bases and 4 bases respectively, with 12 bases between them. Germline lookup yields CDR1 SGHTA and CDR2 FQGNSA. CDR3 in DNA: TGTGCCAGCAGCTTAGCTTTGGGGCTCGGCTATGGCTACACCTTC. Translating it yields CASSLALGLGYGYTF. The variable domain in full, with the rest retrieved from reference TRBV7-2 and TRBJ1-2, is GAGVSQSPSNKVTEKGKDVELRCDPISGHTALYWYRQSLGQGLEFLIYFQGNSAPDKSGLPSDRFSAERTGGSVSTLTIQRTQQEDSAVYLCASSLALGLGYGYTFGSGTRLTVV.

This sequence joins TRBV18 and TRBJ2-5, with 9 bases identical to TRBD2. Germline V CDR1 and CDR2: KGHSH, LQKENI. This CDR3 is 16 amino acids long. V shed 3 bases and J 2 bases; nucleotides not matched to a gene: 7. CDR3 region: CASSPLAGPFQETQYF. For the CDR3, the DNA is TGTGCCAGCTCACCCCTAGCGGGGCCTTTTCAAGAGACCCAGTACTTC.

The rearrangement links TRBV6-6 to TRBJ1-5, with unresolved D. The CDR3 length is 16 residues. The germline CDR1 and CDR2 sequences are MNHNY and SVGAGI (reference sequence). The V gene lost 2 bases and the J gene lost 2 bases, with 13 bases spanning the gap. CDR3 DNA sequence: TGTGCCAGCAGTTACGCTGGGCCGGGAGGCAATCAGCCCCAGCATTTT. Its protein product is CASSYAGPGGNQPQHF.

This clone was seen just once. Other DNA sequences in this sample translate to the same CDR3. The chain has TRBV18 and TRBJ2-7; 10 bases fit TRBD1. The ends lost 4 bases at V and 4 bases at J; junction bases unmatched: 1. The CDR3 contains 13 residues. Germline V lookup: CDR1 KGHSH, CDR2 LQKENI. CDR3 residues: CASSQGQGYEQYF. The DNA for the CDR3 is TGTGCCAGCTCACAGGGACAGGGGTACGAGCAGTACTTC.

A remark on this clone: One end of the junction does not line up with germline, which may come from a read error. The chain has TRBV7-6 and TRBJ2-3, with D hard to call. CDR3 length equals 12 residues. The V gene's germline CDR1 is SGHVS and CDR2 FNYEAQ. CDR3 region: CASSAGTDTRYF. CDR3 bases: TGTGCCAGCAGCGCTGGTACAGATACGCGGTATTTT.

This sequence joins TRBV5-1 and TRBJ1-4; 8 bases match TRBD1. The CDR3 is 16 amino acids. Germline V gene data show CDR1 as SGHRS and CDR2 as YFSETQ. V lost 5 bases, J lost 13 bases, and 19 bases stayed unmatched. CDR3 in DNA: TGCGCCAGCAGTCCAACCCCGGACAGGGTGTTTGGGGGACTGTTTTTT. Translated: CASSPTPDRVFGGLFF.

V usage is TRBV6-6 and J usage is TRBJ1-2; TRBD1 matches at 10 bases. Trimming took 6 bases from V and 3 from J; bases not matched to a gene: 7. CDR3 length: 15 amino acids. In germline, CDR1 is MNHNY, CDR2 SVGAGI (reference sequence). DNA for the CDR3: TGTGCCAGCAGGCTCACTGGACAGGGGGACTATGGCTACACCTTC. This translates into CASRLTGQGDYGYTF.

This chain links TRBV6-1 with TRBJ1-4, with TRBD1 matching 7 bases. The ends lost 5 bases at V and 6 bases at J; junction bases unmatched: 6. In germline, CDR1 is MNHNS, CDR2 SASEGT. There are 14 residues in the CDR3. CDR3 loop: CASSQDRVDEKLFF. The CDR3 DNA reads TGTGCCAGCAGTCAAGACAGGGTCGATGAAAAACTGTTTTTT.

This clone has just one count. This chain uses TRBV29-1 with TRBJ1-1; no clear D. The germline V gene has CDR1 SQVTM and CDR2 ANQGSEA. Trimming shortened V by 2 bases and J by 6 bases, and 19 bases separated the two germline ends. This CDR3 region has 15 residues. CDR3 in amino acids: CSVEIGGRPAAEAFF. The CDR3, as DNA: TGCAGCGTTGAAATCGGCGGTCGCCCAGCGGCTGAAGCTTTCTTT. Based on the CDR3 plus reference TRBV29-1 and TRBJ1-1, the full variable domain is SAVISQKPSRDICQRGTSLTIQCQVDSQVTMMFWYRQQPGQSLTLIATANQGSEATYESGFVIDKFPISRPNLTFSTLTVSNMSPEDSSIYLCSVEIGGRPAAEAFFGQGTRLTVV.

J is TRBJ2-5 and V is TRBV25-1; the D gene could be TRBD1 or TRBD2 (5 bases each). The V and J ends lost 8 bases and 4 bases respectively, with 11 bases between them. CDR1 and CDR2 from the germline V gene are MGHDK and SYGVNS. CDR3 length: 12 amino acids. CDR3 coding DNA: TGTGCCAGCGAGGGGTTTTTAGAGACCCAGTACTTC. This sequence encodes CASEGFLETQYF. The entire variable domain, with the rest obtained from reference TRBV25-1 and TRBJ2-5, is as follows: EADIYQTPRYLVIGTGKKITLECSQTMGHDKMYWYQQDPGMELHLIHYSYGVNSTEKGDLSSESTVSRIRTEHFPLTLESARPSHTSQYLCASEGFLETQYFGPGTRLLVL.

The chain is built from TRBV11-3 and TRBJ2-1; 7 nucleotides agree with TRBD2. The germline gives CDR1 SGHNT, CDR2 YENEEA. The junction had 14 bases not matched to a gene; V was cut back by 4 bases and J by 5 bases. This CDR3 has 17 residues. Written as DNA, the CDR3 is TGTGCCAGCAGCTCCGGAAGGGGCGGGAGTCGGGACAATGAGCAGTTCTTC. Its protein product is CASSSGRGGSRDNEQFF. Based on the CDR3 plus reference TRBV11-3 and TRBJ2-1, the full variable domain is EAGVVQSPRYKIIEKKQPVAFWCNPISGHNTLYWYLQNLGQGPELLIRYENEEAVDDSQLPKDRFSAERLKGVDSTLKIQPAELGDSAVYLCASSSGRGGSRDNEQFFGPGTRLTVL.

The V gene is TRBV11-2, the J gene TRBJ2-3, with D perhaps TRBD1 (6 bases). Germline CDR1 and CDR2: SGHAT and FQNNGV. This CDR3 spans 16 amino acids. V was trimmed by 0 bases and J by 1 base, leaving 11 bases between them. The CDR3 loop is CASSLDLGTRTDTQYF. In DNA, the CDR3 is TGTGCCAGCAGCTTAGATTTGGGGACACGCACAGATACGCAGTATTTT.

A remark on this clone: The identical CDR3 is also encoded by other nucleotide sequences in the sample. The chain joins TRBV18 to TRBJ2-5, with 10 nucleotides matching TRBD1. The CDR3 spans 15 residues. V was pared by 3 bases and J by 1 base, with 2 bases of the junction left unmatched. Germline CDR1 reads KGHSH; CDR2 reads LQKENI. The CDR3 reads CASSPRTGGQETQYF. DNA for the CDR3: TGTGCCAGCTCACCGAGGACAGGGGGCCAAGAGACCCAGTACTTC.

V usage is TRBV19 and J usage is TRBJ2-7; 14 bases are a match to TRBD2. The CDR3 runs 16 residues. J was trimmed by 5 bases and V by 3 bases; bases with no gene match: 6. Germline-derived CDR1 and CDR2 are LNHDA and SQIVND (reference sequence). The DNA of the CDR3 is TGTGCCAGTAGTATGGAGGGACTAGCGGGAGTCGACGAGCAGTACTTC. Residues: CASSMEGLAGVDEQYF.

This clone was seen just once. This sequence joins TRBV6-1 and TRBJ2-3; D remains unclear. Germline V gene lookup returns CDR1 MNHNS and CDR2 SASEGT. Trimming stripped 1 base from V and 8 bases from J, with 10 bases between. The length of the CDR3 is 13 residues. The CDR3 nucleotides read TGTGCCAGCAGTGAAGGGCTAAGGATTACGCAGTATTTT. Translating it yields CASSEGLRITQYF.

The chain uses TRBV9 and TRBJ2-5; 8 bases match TRBD2. The CDR3 extends over 15 amino acids. The germline V gene encodes CDR1 SGDLS and CDR2 YYNGEE. J gave up 4 bases and V 2 bases, and 7 bases lay outside the gene matches. The CDR3 loop reads CASSVSGTRLETQYF. Written as DNA, the CDR3 is TGTGCCAGCAGCGTCTCCGGGACTAGGTTAGAGACCCAGTACTTC. The full variable domain, completed using reference TRBV9 and TRBJ2-5, is DSGVTQTPKHLITATGQRVTLRCSPRSGDLSVYWYQQSLDQGLQFLIQYYNGEERAKGNILERFSAQQFPDLHSELNLSSLELGDSALYFCASSVSGTRLETQYFGPGTRLLVL.

The chain carries TRBV28 and TRBJ1-1; TRBD1 might be the D (6 bases). The germline CDR1 and CDR2 sequences are MDHEN and SYDVKM. The CDR3 has 15 residues. The germline V and J ends were trimmed by 2 bases and 4 bases, with 14 bases remaining between them. The CDR3 DNA is TGTGCCAGCAGTTTACTGGAGGGGGGGAGCACTGAAGCTTTCTTT. Amino acid sequence: CASSLLEGGSTEAFF.

The CDR3 spells CASSLRADTQYF. In nucleotides, the CDR3 is TGCGCCAGCAGCCTTCGTGCAGATACGCAGTATTTT. The genes are TRBV4-1 and TRBJ2-3; D not certain. The V gene lost 4 bases and the J gene lost 4 bases, with 6 bases spanning the gap. Germline V gene lookup returns CDR1 MGHRA and CDR2 YSYEKL. The CDR3 contains 12 residues.

The chain links TRBV9 to TRBJ2-7; TRBD2 matches at 14 bases. The J segment lost 1 base and the V segment lost 1 base, leaving 10 bases of the junction unmatched. This CDR3 spans 19 amino acids. Germline lookup yields CDR1 SGDLS and CDR2 YYNGEE. The CDR3: CASSVTPGLAGAESYEQYF. Written as DNA, the CDR3 is TGTGCCAGCAGCGTAACCCCGGGACTAGCGGGAGCTGAATCCTACGAGCAGTACTTC.

V and J are TRBV6-6 and TRBJ1-2; D is uncertain. V was trimmed by 4 bases and J by 4 bases, leaving 13 bases between them. The CDR3 loop spans 14 amino acids. The germline V gene encodes CDR1 MNHNY and CDR2 SVGAGI (reference sequence). CDR3 sequence (DNA): TGTGCCAGCAGTTCCCCGCCTTTAGGCTATGGCTACACCTTC. This gives the protein CASSSPPLGYGYTF.